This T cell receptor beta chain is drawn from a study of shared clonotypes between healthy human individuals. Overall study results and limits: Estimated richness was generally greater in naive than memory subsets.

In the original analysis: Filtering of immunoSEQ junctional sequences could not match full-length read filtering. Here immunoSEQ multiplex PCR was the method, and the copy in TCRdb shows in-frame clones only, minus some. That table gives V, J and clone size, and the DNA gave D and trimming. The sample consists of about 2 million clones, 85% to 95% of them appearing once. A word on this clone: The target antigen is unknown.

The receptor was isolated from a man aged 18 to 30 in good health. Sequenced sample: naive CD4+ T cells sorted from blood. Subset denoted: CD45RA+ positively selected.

CDR3 sequence: CASSSWETIGWGETQYF. In DNA form, the CDR3 reads TGCGCCAGCAGCTCCTGGGAGACGATAGGCTGGGGGGAGACCCAGTACTTC. The chain couples TRBV5-1 to TRBJ2-5, with D perhaps matching TRBD1 or TRBD2 (5 bases each). The germline CDR1 and CDR2 sequences are SGHRS and YFSETQ. The CDR3 totals 17 residues. V was clipped by 3 bases and J by 5 bases, with 23 bases between them. Full variable domain (missing parts from reference TRBV5-1 and TRBJ2-5): KAGVTQTPRYLIKTRGQQVTLSCSPISGHRSVSWYQQTPGQGLQFLFEYFSETQRNKGNFPGRFSGRQFSNSRSEMNVSTLELGDSALYLCASSSWETIGWGETQYFGPGTRLLVL.